This T cell receptor (beta chain) was retrieved from a study of response to subunit inactivated influenza vaccine. Study-wide results and limits: The authors proposed limited new T cell recruitment per seasonal influenza vaccination.

J was trimmed by 7 bases and V by 0 bases; bases with no gene match: 11. The V gene's germline CDR1 is MNHEY and CDR2 SVGAGI. The CDR3 runs 17 residues. On this clonotype itself: Its antigen remains unidentified.

Each CDR3 protein gets one entry after TCRdb re-called the RT-PCR reads with MiXCR. The table has hundreds of thousands of distinct CDR3 sequences, approximately 15% seen once. The receptor was isolated from a man in his forties or fifties who received an inactivated influenza vaccine. The chain combines TRBV6-5 with TRBJ2-1; 8 positions match TRBD2. This sample comprised PBMCs from blood, obtained 14 to 15 days before vaccination. This CDR3 is CASSYSDLAGGWNEQFF. The CDR3 region has the DNA TGTGCCAGCAGTTACTCCGACTTGGCGGGGGGCTGGAATGAGCAGTTCTTC.